One and the same sample provided the 14 T cell receptor beta chains below, sequenced in a study of tumor-infiltrating lymphocytes in primary liver carcinoma. Synthesis of TCR beta cDNA was carried out from about 500 ng total RNA with a constant-region primer. Construction of TCR beta libraries relied on three successive nested multiplex PCR rounds employing slightly modified ARM-PCR. For roughly 10 cycles apiece, the opening two PCR rounds ran with TRBV1-TRBV30 forward primers and a C-beta reverse primer. TCRdb re-derived calls from the multiplex PCR reads in MiXCR, one entry per CDR3 protein. The table has about 110,000 distinct CDR3 sequences, roughly 69% seen once; the top ten hold 7% to 10%. Joint extraction of RNA and DNA used 20-30 mg of bulk tissue that was unsorted. The material sequenced was liver tumor tissue from sampling region 1. Documented subset: tumor region T1, superior pole. The receptors stem from a woman aged 55-70 years with primary liver carcinoma and hepatitis B virus infection.

This rearrangement joins TRBV11-2 to TRBJ2-3; 7 nucleotides match TRBD1. The DNA end is more similar to TRBJ1-5, so the J call may be wrong. This CDR3 is built from 18 residues. Germline assignment: CDR1 SGHAT and CDR2 FQNNGV. The CDR3: CASSFGLGRGLSTDTQHF. CDR3 DNA sequence: TGTGCCAGCAGCTTTGGATTGGGCAGGGGGTTGTCGACAGATACGCAGCATTTT.

A remark on this clonotype: This may come from a read error, since a much larger clone is one base off. This chain connects TRBV6-6 to TRBJ1-5; D gene uncertain. This CDR3 has 17 amino acids. Germline CDR1 reads MNHNY; CDR2 reads SVGAGI (reference sequence). CDR3 loop: CASSPRSYGGSNQPQRF. The CDR3 nucleotides read TGTGCCAGCAGTCCGAGAAGTTACGGAGGAAGCAATCAGCCCCAGCGTTTT.

Of note for this clonotype: Its ends do not fully match the called genes, so a read error is possible. This chain uses TRBV12-3 or TRBV12-4 with TRBJ1-1; the D gene is possibly TRBD1 (5 bases). This CDR3 is 13 amino acids long. The CDR3 is CASSARGNTEASF. For the CDR3, the DNA is TGTGCCAGCAGTGCCCGGGGGAACACTGAAGCATCCTTT.

The chain combines TRBV12-3 or TRBV12-4 with TRBJ2-7, with 7 nucleotides matching TRBD2. CDR3 size: 15 residues. V lost 6 bases and J lost 5; bases outside the gene matches: 13. CDR3 protein: CASSQGTGGRNEQYF. The CDR3 bases are TGTGCCAGCAGCCAAGGAACGGGAGGACGGAACGAGCAGTACTTC.

This clonotype was seen only once. It is unclear where the CDR3 begins or ends on the DNA, so no DNA is shown, and the CDR3 is as TCRdb lists it. The chain uses TRBV29-1 and TRBJ1-2; TRBD1 was called by the table and not checked on the DNA. The CDR3 contains 12 residues when both ends are counted. Germline V gives CDR1 SQVTM, CDR2 ANQGSEA. CDR3 protein: CSDVGTNYGCTF.

A single count supports this clonotype. The rearrangement links TRBV19 to TRBJ1-5, with D uncertain. Germline CDR1 is LNHDA and CDR2 is SQIVND (reference sequence). CDR3 size: 11 residues. The V end lost 5 bases, the J end lost 6 bases, and 5 bases lay between the germline ends. The CDR3 spells CASSAGQPQHF. CDR3 DNA: TGTGCCAGTAGTGCCGGTCAGCCCCAGCATTTT.

About this clonotype itself: A read error is likely, as this CDR3 ends without the conserved phenylalanine or tryptophan. The DNA is omitted, as the CDR3 cannot be located on it reliably, and the CDR3 follows TCRdb's listing. The rearrangement joins TRBV13 to TRBJ1-1; TRBD1, the D gene given by the table, was not confirmed from the DNA. Per germline, CDR1 PRHDT and CDR2 FYEKMQ (reference sequence). Inclusive of both ends, the CDR3 amounts to 14 amino acids. Here the CDR3 reads CASSFRQGSTEAFL.

The chain carries TRBV18 and TRBJ1-2, with 9 positions matching TRBD1. J gave up 5 bases and V 4 bases, and 8 bases lay outside the gene matches. CDR1 and CDR2 (germline): KGHSH, LQKENI. The CDR3 sequence is 15 residues long. The CDR3 here is CASSLRTGADYGYTF. The CDR3 coding sequence is TGTGCCAGCTCACTAAGGACAGGGGCGGATTATGGCTACACCTTC.

This clonotype showed up many times. This sequence joins TRBV6-1 and TRBJ1-1; D may be TRBD1 (5 bases). Germline CDR1 MNHNS, CDR2 SASEGT. Trimming took 7 bases from V and 4 from J, leaving 10 bases between them. There are 12 residues in the CDR3. The CDR3 sequence: CASKQGFTEAFF. The CDR3 region has the DNA TGTGCCAGCAAGCAGGGTTTCACTGAAGCTTTCTTT.

Remarks on this clonotype: Since a much larger clone is just one base distant, this may be a read error. This sequence joins TRBV12-3 or TRBV12-4 and TRBJ2-7, with a tentative D call TRBD2 (6 bases). This CDR3 comprises 14 residues. The CDR3: CASSQARGTYKQYF. The CDR3 bases are TGTGCCAGCAGTCAAGCTCGGGGGACCTACAAGCAGTACTTC.

This clonotype has just one count. One junction end does not reproduce the germline sequence, and a read error may be involved. V is TRBV11-2 and J is TRBJ1-1; 10 bases map to TRBD1. The CDR3 is 17 amino acids. Germline V CDR1 and CDR2: SGHAT, FQNNGV. The CDR3: CTSSLRQGAILNSEAFF. In nucleotides, the CDR3 is TGTACCAGCAGCTTGCGACAGGGGGCGATCCTGAACTCTGAAGCTTTCTTT. The full variable domain, its missing parts supplied by reference TRBV11-2 and TRBJ1-1, is EAGVAQSPRYKIIEKRQSVAFWCNPISGHATLYWYQQILGQGPKLLIQFQNNGVVDDSQLPKDRFSAERLKGVDSTLKIQPAKLEDSAVYLCTSSLRQGAILNSEAFFGQGTRLTVV.

A remark on this clonotype: This may stem from a read error, because a much larger clone lies one nucleotide away. The chain employs TRBV6-2 or TRBV6-3 and TRBJ2-7, with D tentatively TRBD1 or TRBD2 (5 bases each). V lost 8 bases and J 6 bases, leaving 14 bases between the germline ends. The CDR3 sequence is 12 residues long. Germline assignment: CDR1 MNHEY and CDR2 SVGEGT. This CDR3 reads CASDPVGVEQYF. For the CDR3, the DNA is TGTGCCAGCGACCCTGTGGGGGTCGAGCAGTACTTC.

The chain employs TRBV11-2 and TRBJ1-1; TRBD1 is a possible D gene (5 bases). The germline V and J ends were trimmed by 10 bases and 7 bases, with 40 bases remaining between them. Germline V lookup: CDR1 SGHAT, CDR2 FQNNGV. The CDR3 runs to 20 residues. For the CDR3, the DNA is TGTGCCAAGAGCCCACATCGGCACGGACACCTTCGCTTTTGGGGCTATGAAGCTTTCTTT. It encodes CAKSPHRHGHLRFWGYEAFF.

This clonotype was recorded once. A much larger clone lies one base from this, so it may be a read error. This chain joins TRBV12-3 or TRBV12-4 and TRBJ1-1; D may be TRBD1 (6 bases). There are 14 residues in the CDR3. V shed 7 bases and J shed 5 bases, with 17 bases lying between them. The CDR3 is CASKYMGARTEAFF. CDR3 DNA: TGTGCCAGCAAGTACATGGGGGCACGGACTGAAGCTTTCTTT.